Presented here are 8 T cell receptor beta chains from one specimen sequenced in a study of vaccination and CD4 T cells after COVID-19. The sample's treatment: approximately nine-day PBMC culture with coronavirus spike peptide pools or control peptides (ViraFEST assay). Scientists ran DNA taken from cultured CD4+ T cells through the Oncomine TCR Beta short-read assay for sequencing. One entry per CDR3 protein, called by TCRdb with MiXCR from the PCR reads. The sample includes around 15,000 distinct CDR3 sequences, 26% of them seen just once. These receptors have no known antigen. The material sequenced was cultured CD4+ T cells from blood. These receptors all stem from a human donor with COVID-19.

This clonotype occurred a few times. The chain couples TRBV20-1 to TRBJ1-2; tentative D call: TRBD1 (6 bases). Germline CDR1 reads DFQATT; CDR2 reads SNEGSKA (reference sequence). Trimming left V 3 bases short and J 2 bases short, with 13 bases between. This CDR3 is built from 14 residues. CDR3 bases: TGCAGTGCTAGTGGGGACACCAGAAACTATGGCTACACCTTC. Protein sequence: CSASGDTRNYGYTF.

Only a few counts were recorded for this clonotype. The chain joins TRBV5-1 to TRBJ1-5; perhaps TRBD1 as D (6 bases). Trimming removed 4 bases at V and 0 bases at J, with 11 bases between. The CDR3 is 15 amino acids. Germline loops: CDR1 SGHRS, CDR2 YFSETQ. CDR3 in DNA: TGCGCCAGCAGCCCCGCGGGGGCTAGCAATCAGCCCCAGCATTTT. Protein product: CASSPAGASNQPQHF. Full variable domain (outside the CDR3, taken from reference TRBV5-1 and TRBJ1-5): KAGVTQTPRYLIKTRGQQVTLSCSPISGHRSVSWYQQTPGQGLQFLFEYFSETQRNKGNFPGRFSGRQFSNSRSEMNVSTLELGDSALYLCASSPAGASNQPQHFGDGTRLSIL.

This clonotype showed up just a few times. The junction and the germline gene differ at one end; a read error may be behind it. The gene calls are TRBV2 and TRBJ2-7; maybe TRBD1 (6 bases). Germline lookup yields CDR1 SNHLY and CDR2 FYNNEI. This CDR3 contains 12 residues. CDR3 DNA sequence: TGTGCCGGCAGGGGCCTCTCCTACGAGCAGTACTTC. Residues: CAGRGLSYEQYF. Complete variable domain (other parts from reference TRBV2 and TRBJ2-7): EPEVTQTPSHQVTQMGQEVILRCVPISNHLYFYWYRQILGQKVEFLVSFYNNEISEKSEIFDDQFSVERPDGSNFTLKIRSTKLEDSAMYFCAGRGLSYEQYFGPGTRLTVT.

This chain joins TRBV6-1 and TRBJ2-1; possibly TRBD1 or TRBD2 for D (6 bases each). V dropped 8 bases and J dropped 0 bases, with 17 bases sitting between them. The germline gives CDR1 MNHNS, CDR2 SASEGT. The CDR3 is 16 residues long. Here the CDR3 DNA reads TGTGCCAGCGGCCAAGGGGGGATGAGCTCCTACAATGAGCAGTTCTTC. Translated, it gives CASGQGGMSSYNEQFF.

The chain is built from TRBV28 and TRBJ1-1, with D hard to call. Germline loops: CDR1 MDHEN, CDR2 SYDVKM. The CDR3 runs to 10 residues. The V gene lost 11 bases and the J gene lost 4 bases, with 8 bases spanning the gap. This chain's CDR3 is CAAKGTEAFF. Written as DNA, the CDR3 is TGTGCCGCAAAGGGCACTGAAGCTTTCTTT.

The CDR3 DNA reads TGTGCCAGCAGCAAGGGACAGTTTGAAGCTTTCTTT. It encodes CASSKGQFEAFF. The V and J genes are TRBV6-1 and TRBJ1-1, with TRBD1 matching over 7 bases. The CDR3 has 12 amino acids. V lost 6 bases, J lost 7 bases, and 5 bases stayed unmatched. Germline V gives CDR1 MNHNS, CDR2 SASEGT.

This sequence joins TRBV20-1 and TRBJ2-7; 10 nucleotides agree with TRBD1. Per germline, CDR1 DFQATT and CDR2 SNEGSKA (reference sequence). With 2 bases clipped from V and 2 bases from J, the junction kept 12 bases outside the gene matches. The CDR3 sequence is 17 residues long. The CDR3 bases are TGCAGTGCTAGACGAACAACGGGACAGGGGACCACCTACGAGCAGTACTTC. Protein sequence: CSARRTTGQGTTYEQYF.

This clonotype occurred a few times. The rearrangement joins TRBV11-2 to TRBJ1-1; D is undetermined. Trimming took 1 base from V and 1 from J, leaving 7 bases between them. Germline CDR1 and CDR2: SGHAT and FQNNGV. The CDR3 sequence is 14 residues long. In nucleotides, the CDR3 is TGTGCCAGCAGCTTAGTTAAGGGGAACACTGAAGCTTTCTTT. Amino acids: CASSLVKGNTEAFF.